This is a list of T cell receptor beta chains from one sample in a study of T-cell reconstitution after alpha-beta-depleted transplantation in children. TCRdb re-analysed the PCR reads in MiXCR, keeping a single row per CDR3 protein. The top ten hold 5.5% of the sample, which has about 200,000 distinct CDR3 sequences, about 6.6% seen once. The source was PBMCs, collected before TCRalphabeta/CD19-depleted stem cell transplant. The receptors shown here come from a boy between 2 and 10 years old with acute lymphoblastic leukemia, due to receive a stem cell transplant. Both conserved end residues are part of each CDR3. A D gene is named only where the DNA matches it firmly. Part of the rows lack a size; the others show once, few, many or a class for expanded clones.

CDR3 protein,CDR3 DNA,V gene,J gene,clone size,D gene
CASSRTNEQFF,TGCGCCAGCAGCCGCACCAATGAGCAGTTCTTC,TRBV4-1,TRBJ2-1,.,.
CASSWSGAYEQYF,TGCGCCAGCAGCTGGTCGGGGGCGTATGAGCAGTACTTC,TRBV5-1,TRBJ2-7,many,.
CASSLPQGDTQYF,TGCGCCAGCAGCTTGCCTCAGGGGGATACGCAGTATTTT,TRBV5-1,TRBJ2-3,few,.
CSARDQHPYNEQFF,TGCAGTGCTAGAGACCAACATCCCTACAATGAGCAGTTCTTC,TRBV20-1,TRBJ2-1,many,.
CSARDTRRQIYEQYF,TGCAGTGCTAGAGATACCCGTCGTCAGATCTACGAGCAGTACTTC,TRBV20-1,TRBJ2-7,.,.
CSARGSGWDEKLFF,TGCAGTGCTAGAGGATCAGGGTGGGATGAAAAACTGTTTTTT,TRBV20-1,TRBJ1-4,many,.
CASSSGGSTDTQYF,TGCGCCAGCAGCTCAGGCGGTAGCACAGATACGCAGTATTTT,TRBV5-1,TRBJ2-3,.,.
CASSFSNRGGIATNEKLFF,TGTGCCAGCAGCTTTTCCAACAGGGGAGGGATTGCAACTAATGAAAAACTGTTTTTT,TRBV11-2,TRBJ1-4,many,TRBD1
CASSSRNTDTQYF,TGTGCCAGCAGTTCCAGGAACACAGATACGCAGTATTTT,TRBV12-3/TRBV12-4,TRBJ2-3,many,.
CASSIRKRENEQFF,TGTGCCAGCAGTATACGGAAGCGGGAGAATGAGCAGTTCTTC,TRBV6-2/TRBV6-3,TRBJ2-1,many,TRBD2
CASSRQGSTGELFF,TGTGCCAGCAGTCGACAGGGATCCACCGGGGAGCTGTTTTTT,TRBV6-2/TRBV6-3,TRBJ2-2,many,TRBD1
CASGLETAEQFF,TGTGCTAGTGGTTTGGAGACCGCTGAGCAGTTCTTC,TRBV12-5,TRBJ2-1,many,.
CASSFGRGETQYF,TGTGCCAGCAGTTTCGGCCGGGGAGAGACCCAGTACTTC,TRBV27,TRBJ2-5,many,.
CASSRRTGSLEAFF,TGTGCCAGCAGTCGACGGACAGGGTCCCTAGAAGCTTTCTTT,TRBV27,TRBJ1-1,.,TRBD1
CASSQGSQNEQFF,TGTGCCAGCAGCCAAGGAAGCCAAAATGAGCAGTTCTTC,TRBV7-9,TRBJ2-1,.,.
CSVATTNEKLFF,TGCAGCGTTGCTACAACTAATGAAAAACTGTTTTTT,TRBV29-1,TRBJ1-4,many,.
CASSYSIRAADIQYF,TGTGCCAGCAGTTACTCGATCAGGGCAGCTGACATTCAGTACTTC,TRBV6-5,TRBJ2-4,.,.
CASCLRRGIYNEQFF,TGTGCCAGCTGCTTGCGCCGGGGAATTTACAATGAGCAGTTCTTC,TRBV28,TRBJ2-1,many,.
CSVREQYF,TGCAGCGTTCGGGAGCAGTACTTC,TRBV29-1,TRBJ2-7,many,.
CSARDLSEYNEQFF,TGCAGTGCTAGAGATTTGAGCGAGTACAATGAGCAGTTCTTC,TRBV20-1,TRBJ2-1,few,.
CAIRADYEFNEQFF,TGTGCCATCAGAGCGGACTACGAGTTCAATGAGCAGTTCTTC,TRBV10-3,TRBJ2-1,many,.
CSAREGGTGHYEQYF,TGCAGTGCTAGAGAGGGGGGGACAGGGCACTACGAGCAGTACTTC,TRBV20-1,TRBJ2-7,many,TRBD1
CATSAGGPSGNTIYF,TGTGCCACCAGTGCTGGCGGTCCCTCTGGAAACACCATATATTTT,TRBV24-1,TRBJ1-3,.,.
CASSPPEERGETQYF,TGTGCCAGCTCACCGCCCGAGGAGCGGGGGGAGACCCAGTACTTC,TRBV18,TRBJ2-5,many,TRBD2
CASSSWTDFYEQYF,TGTGCCAGCAGTTCATGGACAGACTTCTACGAGCAGTACTTC,TRBV6-5,TRBJ2-7,few,.
CASSSMTGNGRTEAFF,TGTGCCAGCAGCTCAATGACAGGGAATGGAAGAACTGAAGCTTTCTTT,TRBV7-9,TRBJ1-1,.,TRBD1